These 25 T cell receptor beta chains were sequenced from one sample in a study of blood T cell repertoires in COVID-19. Generated by immunoSEQ multiplex PCR, the TCRdb table keeps only in-frame clones and is missing some. The table shows approximately 15,000 clones, with 85% to 90% occurring only once. Source material: peripheral blood. The receptors stem from a man aged 60 to 75 with acute or convalescent COVID-19.

The chain has TRBV7-7 and TRBJ2-1; 11 bases align to TRBD2. The CDR3 loop spans 15 amino acids. J lost 6 bases, V lost 5 bases, and 6 bases had no gene match. Germline CDR1 and CDR2: SSHAT and FNYEAQ (reference sequence). This chain's CDR3 is CASSVSSGGSNEQFF. DNA of the CDR3: TGTGCCAGCAGCGTCTCTAGCGGGGGGAGCAATGAGCAGTTCTTC.

The chain joins TRBV12-3 or TRBV12-4 to TRBJ1-1, with unresolved D. Trimming pared 5 bases from V and 7 bases from J, leaving 8 bases between. The CDR3 contains 11 residues. The CDR3 is CASSRRDEAFF. The CDR3 DNA reads as TGTGCCAGCAGTAGGAGGGATGAAGCTTTCTTT.

The chain uses TRBV11-2 and TRBJ1-1; D perhaps matches TRBD1 (5 bases). Germline lookup yields CDR1 SGHAT and CDR2 FQNNGV. This CDR3 is 12 amino acids long. V dropped 3 bases and J dropped 8 bases, with 10 bases sitting between them. The CDR3 nucleotides read TGTGCCAGCAGCTTCAGGGCCGAAGAAGCTTTCTTT. Translating gives CASSFRAEEAFF. Using reference TRBV11-2 and TRBJ1-1 for the parts outside the CDR3, the full variable domain is EAGVAQSPRYKIIEKRQSVAFWCNPISGHATLYWYQQILGQGPKLLIQFQNNGVVDDSQLPKDRFSAERLKGVDSTLKIQPAKLEDSAVYLCASSFRAEEAFFGQGTRLTVV.

The chain joins TRBV3-1 (or the pseudogene TRBV3-2) to TRBJ2-3; 14 bases map to TRBD2. From germline, CDR1 is LGHDT and CDR2 YNNKEL (reference sequence). V gave up 6 bases and J gave up 2 bases; unmatched junction bases: 4. The CDR3 is made up of 16 amino acids. As DNA, the CDR3 is TGTGCCAGCAGGCGGACTAGCGGGGGGCCCACAGATACGCAGTATTTT. Translation gives CASRRTSGGPTDTQYF.

The chain is built from TRBV4-2 and TRBJ2-1; the match to TRBD2 covers 7 bases. V was clipped by 0 bases and J by 9 bases; unmatched bases: 8. The CDR3 totals 15 residues. CDR1 and CDR2 from the germline V gene are LGHNA and YNFKEQ. The CDR3 nucleotides read TGTGCCAGCAGCCAAGAGTTGGGGGACTATAGTGAGCAGTTCTTC. It codes for CASSQELGDYSEQFF.

The chain couples TRBV9 to TRBJ1-5, with 9 positions matching TRBD1. The CDR3 totals 14 residues. The V segment lost 4 bases and the J segment 7 bases; nucleotides outside the gene matches: 6. CDR1 SGDLS and CDR2 YYNGEE come from the germline V gene. CDR3 sequence: CASSSGQGRQPQHF. CDR3 DNA sequence: TGTGCCAGCAGCTCAGGACAGGGGCGACAGCCCCAGCATTTT.

The rearrangement links TRBV5-1 to TRBJ2-5; maybe TRBD2 (6 bases). V dropped 0 bases and J dropped 6 bases, with 12 bases sitting between them. From germline, CDR1 is SGHRS and CDR2 YFSETQ. This CDR3 spans 14 amino acids. The CDR3 sequence is CASSLELGGKTQYF. Written as DNA, the CDR3 is TGCGCCAGCAGCTTGGAGCTAGGCGGGAAGACCCAGTACTTC.

The chain carries TRBV15 and TRBJ1-6, with a possible D match to TRBD1 (6 bases). The CDR3 covers 15 residues. Trimming took off 3 bases at V and 4 bases at J, with 10 bases between the two ends. Germline V gene data show CDR1 as LNHNV and CDR2 as YYDKDF (reference sequence). CDR3 sequence reads: CATSRDGQYNSPLHF. Here the CDR3 DNA reads TGTGCCACCAGCAGGGATGGACAGTATAATTCACCCCTCCACTTT.

This clone was picked up a small number of times. The chain links TRBV7-8 to TRBJ1-5; the D is unclear. Germline V gives CDR1 SGHVS, CDR2 FQNEAQ. With 1 base removed from V and 5 bases from J, the gap between germline ends came to 6 bases. The CDR3 is made up of 13 amino acids. CDR3 bases: TGTGCCAGCAGCTTAGACTTCGATCAGCCCCAGCATTTT. Amino acids: CASSLDFDQPQHF. The full variable domain, its missing parts supplied by reference TRBV7-8 and TRBJ1-5, is GAGVSQSPRYKVAKRGQDVALRCDPISGHVSLFWYQQALGQGPEFLTYFQNEAQLDKSGLPSDRFFAERPEGSVSTLKIQRTQQEDSAVYLCASSLDFDQPQHFGDGTRLSIL.

V usage is TRBV6-5 and J usage is TRBJ1-1, with D perhaps matching TRBD1 (6 bases). The CDR3 runs to 15 residues. V was trimmed by 6 bases and J by 1 base, leaving 15 bases between them. Per germline, CDR1 MNHEY and CDR2 SVGAGI. Written as DNA, the CDR3 is TGTGCCAGCAGAGCAGACAGGATCTCGAACACTGAAGCTTTCTTT. This encodes CASRADRISNTEAFF.

The CDR3 region has the DNA TGTGCCATCAGTGAGTCGACAAGGATTCGTGGCTACACCTTC. This codes for CAISESTRIRGYTF. The chain uses TRBV10-3 and TRBJ1-2; D unresolved. There are 14 residues in the CDR3. Trimming took off 0 bases at V and 7 bases at J, with 12 bases between the two ends. CDR1 ENHRY and CDR2 SYGVKD come from the germline V gene.

J is TRBJ2-7 and V is TRBV9; a weak D match, TRBD2 (5 bases). This CDR3 is 15 amino acids long. Trimming took off 0 bases at V and 0 bases at J, with 10 bases between the two ends. Germline CDR1 reads SGDLS; CDR2 reads YYNGEE. As DNA, the CDR3 is TGTGCCAGCAGCGTAGGTAGCGCTAGCTCCTACGAGCAGTACTTC. It specifies CASSVGSASSYEQYF.

The gene calls are TRBV5-1 and TRBJ1-1; D possibly corresponds to TRBD1 (5 bases). V was cut by 7 bases and J by 4 bases, with 20 bases left in between. Per germline, CDR1 SGHRS and CDR2 YFSETQ. The CDR3 has 15 residues. CDR3 sequence: CASSRGRGLGTEAFF. The CDR3 nucleotides read TGCGCCAGCTCGAGAGGGCGGGGGTTAGGCACTGAAGCTTTCTTT.

V gene TRBV18 combines with J gene TRBJ2-2, with 7 bases lining up with TRBD1. V shed 8 bases and J 2 bases; nucleotides not matched to a gene: 5. From germline, CDR1 is KGHSH and CDR2 LQKENI. The CDR3 runs 14 residues. The CDR3 sequence: CASPRTGNTGELFF. CDR3 sequence (DNA): TGTGCCAGCCCCCGGACAGGAAACACCGGGGAGCTGTTTTTT.

V is TRBV30 and J is TRBJ2-1; TRBD2 might be the D (5 bases). This CDR3 region has 14 residues. Trimming removed 4 bases at V and 2 bases at J, with 12 bases between. Per the germline V gene, CDR1 is GTSNPN and CDR2 is SVGIG (reference sequence). CDR3 in amino acids: CAWNDGGPYNEQFF. The CDR3 DNA is TGTGCCTGGAATGACGGAGGACCCTACAATGAGCAGTTCTTC.

CDR3 DNA sequence: TGTGCCGTGGGGGGGGCCTCTCAATCCTACAATGAGCAGTTCTTC. Residues: CAVGGASQSYNEQFF. The J gene is TRBJ2-1, the V gene TRBV28; D might be TRBD2 (7 bases). CDR3 size: 15 residues. In germline, CDR1 is MDHEN, CDR2 SYDVKM. V dropped 11 bases and J dropped 1 base, with 18 bases sitting between them.

V and J are TRBV4-2 and TRBJ1-5; perhaps TRBD1 as D (6 bases). Germline loops: CDR1 LGHNA, CDR2 YNFKEQ. The CDR3 sequence is 18 residues long. With 0 bases removed from V and 3 bases from J, the gap between germline ends came to 18 bases. The chain's CDR3 is CASSQDAPDSSFNQPQHF. CDR3 nucleotides: TGTGCCAGCAGCCAAGATGCCCCGGACAGCTCTTTCAATCAGCCCCAGCATTTT.

The CDR3 is CASSQEGQGYTDTQYF. The CDR3 nucleotides are TGTGCCAGCAGCCAAGAAGGGCAGGGGTACACAGATACGCAGTATTTT. The rearrangement uses TRBV4-2 and TRBJ2-3, with D perhaps TRBD1 (6 bases). V was trimmed by 0 bases and J by 2 bases, leaving 12 bases between them. The germline gives CDR1 LGHNA, CDR2 YNFKEQ. The CDR3 runs to 16 residues.

The chain links TRBV19 to TRBJ1-5, with 8 bases that match TRBD1. The CDR3 length is 18 residues. From germline, CDR1 is LNHDA and CDR2 SQIVND (reference sequence). V trimming: 1 base; J trimming: 0 bases; junction bases outside the gene matches: 8. The CDR3 nucleotides are TGTGCCAGTAGTATAGGGAAGACAGGGGCTTATAGCAATCAGCCCCAGCATTTT. This encodes CASSIGKTGAYSNQPQHF.

The chain is built from TRBV2 and TRBJ2-7; 10 bases align to TRBD1. The CDR3 covers 14 residues. CDR1 and CDR2 from the germline V gene are SNHLY and FYNNEI. V was pared by 4 bases and J by 4 bases, with 4 bases of the junction left unmatched. The CDR3 region is CASSVGTGAYEQYF. The DNA for the CDR3 is TGTGCCAGCAGTGTTGGGACAGGGGCGTACGAGCAGTACTTC.

The chain uses TRBV4-1 and TRBJ2-1, with D perhaps TRBD2 (5 bases). The CDR3 runs to 14 residues. CDR1 is MGHRA, CDR2 YSYEKL, per germline. The V end lost 0 bases, the J end lost 7 bases, and 10 bases lay between the germline ends. The CDR3 DNA sequence: TGCGCCAGCAGCCAAGATCCTAGCCGGAATGAGCAGTTCTTC. Amino acid sequence: CASSQDPSRNEQFF.

The chain couples TRBV28 to TRBJ1-3, with TRBD1 identical over 7 bases. V shed 3 bases, J shed 0 bases, and the junction held 2 bases outside the gene matches. The CDR3 contains 15 residues. Germline V CDR1 and CDR2: MDHEN, SYDVKM. The CDR3 here is CASSFQGGSGNTIYF. Here the CDR3 DNA reads TGTGCCAGCAGTTTTCAGGGGGGCTCTGGAAACACCATATATTTT. Full variable domain (rest looked up from reference TRBV28 and TRBJ1-3): DVKVTQSSRYLVKRTGEKVFLECVQDMDHENMFWYRQDPGLGLRLIYFSYDVKMKEKGDIPEGYSVSREKKERFSLILESASTNQTSMYLCASSFQGGSGNTIYFGEGSWLTVV.

V is TRBV5-5 and J is TRBJ1-1; D gene ambiguous. The CDR3 runs to 13 residues. V was pared by 2 bases and J by 4 bases, with 9 bases between. Germline V CDR1 and CDR2: SGHKS, YYEKEE (reference sequence). CDR3 nucleotide sequence: TGTGCCAGCAGCTTAGAGGGTAGCACTGAAGCTTTCTTT. Its protein product is CASSLEGSTEAFF.

In nucleotides, the CDR3 is TGTGCCAGCAGCGTAGGGGCAGGGGTCTTTTCTGGAAACACCATATATTTT. It yields the protein CASSVGAGVFSGNTIYF. The chain uses TRBV9 and TRBJ1-3; D may be TRBD1 (6 bases). Trimming left V 0 bases short and J 1 base short, with 14 bases between. The CDR3 loop spans 17 amino acids. CDR1 is SGDLS, CDR2 YYNGEE, per germline.

The genes are TRBV27 and TRBJ1-6, with no clear D. V was shortened by 8 bases and J by 0 bases, with 17 bases between the two germline ends. Germline lookup yields CDR1 MNHEY and CDR2 SMNVEV (reference sequence). The CDR3 runs to 17 residues. The CDR3 region is CASARERRSSYNSPLHF. The CDR3 DNA sequence: TGTGCCAGCGCTCGGGAACGGCGAAGCTCCTATAATTCACCCCTCCACTTT.